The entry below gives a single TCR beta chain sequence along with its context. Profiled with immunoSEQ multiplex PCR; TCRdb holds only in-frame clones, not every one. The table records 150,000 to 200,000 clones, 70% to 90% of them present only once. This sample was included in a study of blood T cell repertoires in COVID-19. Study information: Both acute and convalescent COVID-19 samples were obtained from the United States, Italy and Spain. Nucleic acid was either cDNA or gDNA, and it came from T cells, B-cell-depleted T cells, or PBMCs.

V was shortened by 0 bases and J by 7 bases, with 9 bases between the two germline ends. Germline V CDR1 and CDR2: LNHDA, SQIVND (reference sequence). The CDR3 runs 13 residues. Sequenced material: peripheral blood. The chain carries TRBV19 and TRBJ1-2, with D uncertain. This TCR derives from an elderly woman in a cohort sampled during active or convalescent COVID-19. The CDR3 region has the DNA TGTGCCAGTAGTATAGACACTCGAATTGGCTACACCTTC. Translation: CASSIDTRIGYTF. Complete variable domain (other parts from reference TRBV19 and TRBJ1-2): DGGITQSPKYLFRKEGQNVTLSCEQNLNHDAMYWYRQDPGQGLRLIYYSQIVNDFQKGDIAEGYSVSREKKESFPLTVTSAQKNPTAFYLCASSIDTRIGYTFGSGTRLTVV.